This note documents a single TCR beta chain sequence. Its antigen is undetermined. The data were obtained in a study of neurological immune-mediated disorders. The study's findings and limits: No CDR3 amino acid sequences were shared by expanded clones across subjects, suggesting private repertoires in all groups.

The V segment lost 2 bases and the J segment 6 bases; nucleotides outside the gene matches: 6. In germline, CDR1 is SGHRS, CDR2 YFSETQ. The CDR3 is 15 residues long. It was from 2 million PBMCs stored at -80 C that the unsorted libraries were obtained. The authors produced cDNA by 5'RACE using 10-nucleotide random UMIs. Each CDR3 protein is one row after TCRdb ran MiXCR on the 5' RACE reads. The sample holds about 77,000 distinct CDR3 sequences, roughly 9.5% seen once. The V and J genes are TRBV5-1 and TRBJ2-7, with TRBD2 identical over 12 bases. This clonotype was sampled from a man over 45 in good health. Sequencing was carried out using PBMCs. CDR3 residues: CASSLRTSGDGEQYF. As DNA, the CDR3 is TGCGCCAGCAGCTTAAGGACTAGCGGGGATGGCGAGCAGTACTTC.